This TCR beta chain was sequenced in a study of long-term antiretroviral therapy in people with HIV. About the research overall: Collection of the earliest samples took place about a decade ahead of the 2015 immediate-ART recommendation.

V was clipped by 3 bases and J by 5 bases, with 29 bases between them. Germline CDR1 reads KGHSH; CDR2 reads LQKENI. CDR3 length: 19 amino acids. This clone occurred once. A v3.0 immunoSEQ assay was performed at survey level. Repertoires were generated with immunoSEQ multiplex PCR, while TCRdb's copy carries only in-frame clones and drops some. The table shows 15,000 to 20,000 clones, with 80% occurring only once. Every participant gave one or more pre-ART and two or more post-ART PBMC samples. None of the participants with HIV were treated outside the United States. The source material was unsorted PBMCs, sampled 0.1 years before starting antiretroviral therapy. The rearrangement uses TRBV18 and TRBJ2-7; no clear D. This clonotype originated in a young man with HIV. The CDR3 loop reads CASSPDRISPRILYNEQYF. The CDR3, as DNA: TGTGCCAGCTCACCCGACCGCATCTCCCCGAGGATTTTATATAACGAGCAGTACTTC.